This entry concerns a single T cell receptor (beta chain). Its target antigen remains unknown. Base qualities were left out, and no much larger clone turns up one base away. V is shortened by 1 base, J by 0 bases, and the region joining them spans 4 bases. The germline V gene provides CDR1 SNHLY and CDR2 FYNNEI. Inclusive of the bounding cysteine and phenylalanine, the CDR3 is 14 residues long. Of the read, only the CDR3 DNA is kept; its 42 bases are in frame from base 1. CD8 naive samples were CD45RO-negative cells positively selected for CCR7, giving a CD45RA+CCR7+ population that excluded TemRA cells. Donors were healthy HIV-negative adults with no recently reported acute infections or vaccinations. All donors were Caucasian adults living in Nashville, Tennessee, USA. Blood was obtained by leukapheresis, after which PBMCs were separated by Ficoll-Histopaque density gradient centrifugation and cryopreserved in liquid nitrogen vapor phase. Analytical flow cytometry was used to check the purity and quantity of each magnetically sorted T cell population. From each sorted fraction, genomic DNA was isolated and quantified by UV absorbance on a Nanodrop 2000c.

Using the deep immunoSEQ assay, multiplex PCR amplified TCR CDR3 regions from genomic DNA. Extracted genomic DNA from each cell subset was distributed evenly across all wells of several immunoSEQ 96-well plates, and each plate was treated as a replicate. For sorted subsets, 200 ng of genomic DNA, equivalent to about 30,000 T cell genomes, went into each replicate PCR. Purified libraries were quantified with a Qubit 3.0 fluorometer, sized on a Bioanalyzer 2100, and re-quantified with the KAPA Library Quantification kit. Every immunoSEQ 96-well plate was sequenced on a dedicated single-read 150-cycle Illumina NextSeq 550 flow cell. Under the source paper's analysis protocol: Because only junctional sequences without quality scores were contained in the immunoSEQ output, filtering matching that applied to full-length reads could not be performed. Sequences were annotated with PyIR, a Python wrapper for IgBLAST v1.9, and V/J genes and CDR3 were assigned using IMGT germline references. Reads were filtered out if the reads had weak V/J assignments (E-value above 1e-6), no CDR3, stop codons, out-of-frame junctions, or ambiguous translated residues. V3J clonotypes were defined as sequences sharing the same inferred V gene, J gene, and CDR3 amino acid sequence. The percentage overlap between two repertoires was calculated by dividing the number of shared unique clonotypes by the size of the smaller repertoire. Three approaches were used to assess repertoire richness: RTK rarefaction, the Chao1 estimator, and Recon v2.1 estimates of unobserved clonotypes. For all TCRbeta clonotypes obtained by the gDNA method from a few donors, generation probabilities were computed with OLGA. TCRdb re-hosts the immuneACCESS table, in-frame sequences only. Its copies lack some clones; in the studies checked, an unresolved V gene accounts for under half of them, and the cause for the rest is not known. That table furnishes V, J and clone size, whereas the DNA furnished D and trimming. Across this sample there are a few million clones, with 90% to 95% seen only once. Approximately 1.6% of the sample is in the top ten clones.

These data are taken from a study of shared clonotypes between healthy human individuals (dated by TCRdb to about 2020). Study-wide context: The cohort comprised two women and a few men aged 18 to 49 years. Per donor, three plates each were used for CD4 naive and CD4 memory, two for CD8 naive, and one for CD8 memory. The study deeply sequenced blood TCR repertoires of five healthy adults to estimate repertoire size and the extent of clonotype sharing between individuals. Different laboratories and diverse techniques were used to prepare libraries and sequence TCR repertoires, to increase sequencing depth and limit assay-specific biases. Between about 0.94 and 10 billion PBMCs per donor were obtained by leukapheresis. Study-wide conclusions, independent of this receptor: The genetic and exposure-history diversity represented was limited by the small number of donors. Rarefaction of sorted-subset datasets indicated incomplete sequencing despite the large sequencing depth. Pairwise subsampling indicated that sequencing depth was expected to affect the degree of clonotype sharing among donors. Across a handful of donors, about 5% of naive CD4, approximately 4% of naive CD8, 2% to 2.5% of memory CD4, and over 0.35% of memory CD8 clonotypes were shared. Compared with non-shared clonotypes, the clonotypes found in all four sorted-subset donors had higher generation probabilities. Estimated clonotype richness was generally larger for naive than for memory subsets. Sampling was limited to blood, and TCR repertoires in tissue likely differ from TCR repertoires in blood.

The rearrangement joined TRBV2 to TRBJ2-1; the D segment cannot be called with confidence. Input material: naive CD8+ T cells from PBMCs. The cell subset or site label corresponds to: CD45RA+CCR7+. This clonotype originated in a young man in good health. Some clones in this sample may be carry-over from other donors' samples. The DNA sequence is TGTGCCAGCAGTGAAGGCTTCTCCTACAATGAGCAGTTCTTC. Its product reads: CASSEGFSYNEQFF.